This note documents a single T cell receptor (beta chain) sequence. As yet, its antigen is unknown. This specimen comes from a study of cytotoxic CD8 clonotypes in ibrutinib-treated CLL. Study details: Partial response was seen in around 25 patients and complete response in 2; after median around 5.5 years, around 15 stayed remitted, around 12 progressed. Points from the study as a whole: Higher circulating CD8+ T-cell counts strongly accompanied higher baseline clonality, above age-matched healthy donors.

Assay used: immunoSEQ multiplex PCR; TCRdb lists only in-frame clones, some missing. The table lists 110,000 to 150,000 clones, around three quarters of them singletons, with 28% in the top ten. Trimming removed 3 bases at V and 6 bases at J, with 7 bases between. The CDR3 has 12 residues. CDR1 is SGDLS, CDR2 YYNGEE, per germline. Roughly 2 micrograms of genomic DNA from cryopreserved PBMCs went into TCR beta libraries. Here the sequenced sample was PBMCs, taken after 12 months of ibrutinib treatment. The sequence came from a human donor with chronic lymphocytic leukemia. The chain has TRBV9 and TRBJ2-1; unclear D gene. The CDR3 DNA reads as TGTGCCAGCAGCGGAGACGGCAATGAGCAGTTCTTC. This gives the protein CASSGDGNEQFF. The whole variable domain, filled in from reference TRBV9 and TRBJ2-1, reads DSGVTQTPKHLITATGQRVTLRCSPRSGDLSVYWYQQSLDQGLQFLIQYYNGEERAKGNILERFSAQQFPDLHSELNLSSLELGDSALYFCASSGDGNEQFFGPGTRLTVL.